Shown below are 14 T cell receptor beta chains from a single sample sequenced in a study of vaccination and CD4 T cells after COVID-19 (dated by TCRdb to the early 2020s). The library was prepared using PCR. Sequencing used an Illumina iSeq 100. At the Johns Hopkins FTIC core, DNA from the cultured CD4+ T cells underwent TCR sequencing with the Oncomine TCR Beta short-read assay. The public reads were run again by TCRdb, first through fastp at Q25 and then through MiXCR, and only productive beta chains were kept. Each CDR3 protein gets just one entry, which takes the most common genes and DNA from the rows behind it. The sample includes thousands of distinct CDR3 sequences, with roughly two fifths observed a single time. The ten top clones hold less than 45% of the sample. This sample's treatment or condition label indicates: roughly 11-day PBMC culture with coronavirus spike peptide pools or control peptides (ViraFEST assay). CD4+ T cells from unexposed donors were collected before the COVID-19 pandemic (2011-2018).

The antigens of these receptors remain unknown. Sequenced input: CD4+ T cells from blood, cultured in vitro. These receptors were obtained from a human donor in good health.

This clonotype was seen only a few times. The chain recombines TRBV7-6 with TRBJ1-5; TRBD1 matches 7 bases. Germline V gene lookup returns CDR1 SGHVS and CDR2 FNYEAQ. CDR3 length: 16 amino acids. Germline trimming cut 5 bases from V and 1 base from J; bases unmatched to any gene: 8. Here the CDR3 reads CASSPDRAPSNQPQHF. CDR3 in DNA: TGTGCCAGCAGCCCCGACAGGGCGCCAAGCAATCAGCCCCAGCATTTT.

Comment on this clonotype: A read error may produce the germline difference seen at one junction end. The chain carries TRBV15 and TRBJ1-5; no firm D call. The CDR3 loop spans 17 amino acids. The germline V gene has CDR1 LNHNV and CDR2 YYDKDF (reference sequence). The DNA of the CDR3 is TGTGCCACCAGCGGAGATCTTGGCGGTCTGGGCAATCAGCCCCAGCATTTT. Encoded protein: CATSGDLGGLGNQPQHF.

This clonotype has more than one count but fewer than ten. The rearrangement links TRBV2 to TRBJ1-3, with a tentative D call TRBD1 (5 bases). Germline V gene lookup returns CDR1 SNHLY and CDR2 FYNNEI. This CDR3 region has 14 residues. The V and J ends lost 8 bases and 1 base respectively, with 12 bases between them. CDR3 amino acids: CASGAGPSGNTIYF. The CDR3, as DNA: TGTGCCAGCGGGGCAGGGCCGTCTGGAAACACCATATATTTT.

In its sample, this clonotype was seen a few times. V is TRBV19 and J is TRBJ2-2; 8 bases agree with TRBD1. From germline, CDR1 is LNHDA and CDR2 SQIVND (reference sequence). V gave up 6 bases and J gave up 3 bases; unmatched junction bases: 3. CDR3 length: 14 amino acids. CDR3 nucleotides: TGTGCCAGTAGGACAGGGGCGCACACCGGGGAGCTGTTTTTT. Protein sequence: CASRTGAHTGELFF.

The chain links TRBV29-1 to TRBJ2-7; D may match TRBD1 or TRBD2 (7 bases each). Germline CDR1 reads SQVTM; CDR2 reads ANQGSEA. V lost 5 bases and J 6 bases, leaving 17 bases between the germline ends. There are 13 residues in the CDR3. The CDR3 region has the DNA TGCAGCGTTAAGGGGGAGGGGGCTTCCGAGCAGTACTTC. Translating it yields CSVKGEGASEQYF.

The chain joins TRBV6-5 to TRBJ1-1; D uncertain. V lost 4 bases and J 0 bases, leaving 12 bases between the germline ends. Germline CDR1 reads MNHEY; CDR2 reads SVGAGI. There are 15 residues in the CDR3. This chain's CDR3 is CASSSAQGLNTEAFF. The CDR3 DNA sequence: TGTGCCAGCAGTTCCGCCCAAGGGCTGAACACTGAAGCTTTCTTT.

The rearrangement joins TRBV20-1 to TRBJ2-3, with D maybe TRBD1 (6 bases). CDR1 and CDR2 from the germline V gene are DFQATT and SNEGSKA (reference sequence). The CDR3 is 14 amino acids. The ends were cut back, 5 bases at V and 0 bases at J, with 12 bases in the middle. The CDR3 DNA reads TGCAGTGCTTGGACAGCTGCTAGCACAGATACGCAGTATTTT. Translation gives CSAWTAASTDTQYF.

This clonotype came up a few times. The chain combines TRBV6-1 with TRBJ1-2; D gene unclear. CDR1 is MNHNS and CDR2 is SASEGT in the germline V gene. V lost 6 bases to trimming and J lost 4 bases, with 15 bases between them. The CDR3 covers 14 residues. The CDR3 DNA reads as TGTGCCAGCAGCCTAGGCGTGCAAACCTATGGCTACACCTTC. Amino acid sequence: CASSLGVQTYGYTF.

This clonotype was seen a handful of times. The chain carries TRBV6-1 and TRBJ2-2; D perhaps matches TRBD1 (8 bases). Germline V CDR1 and CDR2: MNHNS, SASEGT. Trimming removed 7 bases at V and 6 bases at J, with 18 bases between. CDR3 length: 15 amino acids. CDR3 protein: CASTLDRAGAGELFF. DNA of the CDR3: TGTGCCAGCACTCTGGACAGGGCGGGGGCCGGGGAGCTGTTTTTT.

This sequence joins TRBV6-1 and TRBJ2-7, with a possible D match to TRBD1 (7 bases). The germline CDR1 and CDR2 sequences are MNHNS and SASEGT. V gave up 10 bases and J gave up 1 base, with 23 bases separating them. The CDR3 length is 16 residues. The CDR3 protein is CAIKLGGTETSYEQYF. The DNA of the CDR3 is TGTGCCATCAAGTTAGGAGGGACAGAGACATCCTACGAGCAGTACTTC.

The chain joins TRBV5-4 to TRBJ2-7; the D gene is possibly TRBD1 (7 bases). Germline V gene lookup returns CDR1 SGHNT and CDR2 YYREEE (reference sequence). The CDR3 runs to 14 residues. The germline V and J ends were trimmed by 5 bases and 5 bases, with 17 bases remaining between them. The CDR3 DNA sequence: TGTGCCAGCAGTCGCGATCAGGGGGAGGACGAGCAGTACTTC. It is translated as CASSRDQGEDEQYF. Full variable domain (remainder filled in from reference TRBV5-4 and TRBJ2-7): ETGVTQSPTHLIKTRGQQVTLRCSSQSGHNTVSWYQQALGQGPQFIFQYYREEENGRGNFPPRFSGLQFPNYSSELNVNALELDDSALYLCASSRDQGEDEQYFGPGTRLTVT.

This clonotype appeared once. The chain recombines TRBV20-1 with TRBJ2-1; TRBD2 aligns across 10 bases. The CDR3 has 14 amino acids. Germline-derived CDR1 and CDR2 are DFQATT and SNEGSKA (reference sequence). With 5 bases clipped from V and 10 bases from J, the junction kept 11 bases outside the gene matches. This chain's CDR3 is CSAASGTSVREQFF. The CDR3 region has the DNA TGCAGTGCTGCCTCCGGGACTAGCGTTCGAGAGCAGTTCTTC.

This clonotype was seen only once. V gene TRBV6-1 combines with J gene TRBJ2-3; 8 nucleotides agree with TRBD1. Per the germline V gene, CDR1 is MNHNS and CDR2 is SASEGT. The CDR3 totals 17 residues. The J segment lost 1 base and the V segment lost 1 base, leaving 7 bases of the junction unmatched. Here the CDR3 DNA reads TGTGCCAGCAGTGAAGTCGTGGCAGGGGGCGGCACAGATACGCAGTATTTT. Protein sequence: CASSEVVAGGGTDTQYF.

The V call is TRBV10-1, the J call TRBJ2-1, with TRBD2 matching 7 bases. CDR1 and CDR2 (germline): WNHNN, SYGVQD (reference sequence). The CDR3 spans 14 residues. The V and J ends lost 2 bases and 4 bases, in that order; junction bases with no gene match: 2. CDR3 nucleotide sequence: TGCGCCAGCAGTGAGGGGGGGGGATACAATGAGCAGTTCTTC. Translating gives CASSEGGGYNEQFF.